Listed here is a single T cell receptor beta chain. The sample is drawn from a study of blood T cell repertoires in COVID-19. Repertoires were generated with immunoSEQ multiplex PCR, while TCRdb's copy carries only in-frame clones and drops some. This sample has roughly 38,000 clones, with around 84% found just once. The CDR3 contains 15 residues. Per the germline V gene, CDR1 is MDHEN and CDR2 is SYDVKM. V was clipped by 4 bases and J by 1 base; unmatched bases: 5. The source of this sequence is a man in his fifties or sixties with COVID-19, enrolled during active disease. Sequenced material: peripheral blood. The chain couples TRBV28 to TRBJ2-3, with 7 positions matching TRBD1. The CDR3 here is CASSSPGQGTDTQYF. The CDR3 coding sequence is TGTGCCAGCAGTTCCCCAGGACAGGGCACAGATACGCAGTATTTT. The full variable domain, its missing parts supplied by reference TRBV28 and TRBJ2-3, is DVKVTQSSRYLVKRTGEKVFLECVQDMDHENMFWYRQDPGLGLRLIYFSYDVKMKEKGDIPEGYSVSREKKERFSLILESASTNQTSMYLCASSSPGQGTDTQYFGPGTRLTVL.